The T cell receptor (beta chain) described here comes from a study of blood T cell repertoires in COVID-19. Study-wide background: Material from acute and convalescent COVID-19 was sourced from the United States, Italy and Spain. The analysed material was cDNA or gDNA that came from T cells, B-cell-depleted T cells, or PBMCs.

V lost 7 bases, J lost 3 bases, and 7 bases stayed unmatched. The CDR3 runs to 14 residues. Per germline, CDR1 LNHDA and CDR2 SQIVND (reference sequence). How the authors handled the data: Reference gene primer amplification yielded estimated nucleated cell counts. The repertoire was sequenced with immunoSEQ multiplex PCR; TCRdb's copy has only in-frame clones and lacks some. D and trimming come from the DNA, and the V and J calls and clone size come from that table. The sample carries 350,000 or so clones, approximately 89% recorded once. The V gene is TRBV19, the J gene TRBJ2-3; 7 positions match TRBD1. Sample: peripheral blood. The origin of this receptor is a woman in her sixties with COVID-19, enrolled during active disease. The chain's CDR3 is CASKTFRGTDTQYF. The CDR3 DNA follows: TGTGCCAGTAAGACCTTCAGGGGGACAGATACGCAGTATTTT.